The clone carrying this TCR beta chain was observed at least ten times. Its antigen is as yet unknown. These data are taken from a study of neurological immune-mediated disorders. Study summary: The disease course was relapsing-remitting in 31 and secondary progressive in about 8.5% of the roughly 34 multiple sclerosis patients.

Germline V gene sequence: CDR1 SGDLS, CDR2 YYNGEE. The CDR3 loop spans 12 amino acids. Between the trimmed V and J ends, which lost 0 bases and 8 bases, there was a span of 7 bases. Findings of the study overall: A possible signature was seen in one related-CDR3 cluster, into which phylogenetic grouping placed the repertoires of 18 of 34 multiple sclerosis patients. The expanded clones of different subjects shared no CDR3 amino acid sequences (suggesting private repertoires in all groups).

cDNA synthesis was performed by 5'RACE with 10-nucleotide random UMIs. TCRdb ran MiXCR on the 5' RACE reads and lists one entry per CDR3 protein. The profile shows about 120,000 distinct CDR3 sequences, roughly 3.4% of them singletons. The genes are TRBV9 and TRBJ2-3; D uncertain. The TCR was taken from a woman aged 25 to 39 with multiple sclerosis. The material sequenced was PBMCs. CDR3 sequence reads: CASSVDSGTQYF. In DNA form, the CDR3 reads TGTGCCAGCAGCGTAGATAGTGGTACGCAGTATTTT.